The entry that follows covers one TCR beta chain sequence. What it binds is unknown. Researchers ran the PCR with 60 Vbeta and 13 Jbeta primers. Only in-frame clones appear in the TCRdb table, and some are missing; sequencing was by immunoSEQ multiplex PCR. This table has 140,000 to 150,000 clones, 75% to 90% appearing once. The sample comes from a study of cytomegalovirus exposure and HLA in healthy donors. Study-level information: Falling in the Caucasian-associated ancestry cluster were less than 85% of approximately 400 genotyped donors.

Study-wide findings and caveats: Among donors in an Asian-associated ancestry cluster, a later analysis reportedly found fewer N-insertions than the roughly 610-donor mean. There were about 160 TCR beta chains listed as cytomegalovirus-associated. The authors excluded some V segments, including TRBV6-2 and TRBV6-3, as indistinguishable.

CDR1 and CDR2 (germline): KGHSH, LQKENI. The germline V and J ends were trimmed by 3 bases and 3 bases, with 8 bases remaining between them. The CDR3 runs to 14 residues. The sequenced sample was PBMCs. The chain uses TRBV18 and TRBJ2-2; D gene uncertain. The clonotype was recovered from a woman younger than 45 in good health and CMV-seronegative. CDR3 in amino acids: CASSPVEDTGELFF. Here the CDR3 DNA reads TGTGCCAGCTCACCGGTCGAGGACACCGGGGAGCTGTTTTTT.